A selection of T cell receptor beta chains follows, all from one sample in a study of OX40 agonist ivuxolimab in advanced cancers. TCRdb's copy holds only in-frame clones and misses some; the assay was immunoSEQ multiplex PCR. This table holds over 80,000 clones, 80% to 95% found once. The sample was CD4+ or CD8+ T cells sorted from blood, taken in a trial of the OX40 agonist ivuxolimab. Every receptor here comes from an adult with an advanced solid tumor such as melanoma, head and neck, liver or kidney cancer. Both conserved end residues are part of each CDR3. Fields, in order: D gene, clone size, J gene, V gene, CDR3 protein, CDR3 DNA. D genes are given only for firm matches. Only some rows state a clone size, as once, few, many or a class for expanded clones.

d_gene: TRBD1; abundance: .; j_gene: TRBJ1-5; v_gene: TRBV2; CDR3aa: CASNGQGALNQPQHF; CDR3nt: TGTGCCAGCAACGGCCAGGGGGCTTTAAATCAGCCCCAGCATTTT
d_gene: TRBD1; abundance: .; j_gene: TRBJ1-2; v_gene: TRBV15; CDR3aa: CATSRDGRTGAGYTF; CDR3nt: TGTGCCACCAGCAGAGATGGGAGGACAGGGGCAGGCTACACCTTC
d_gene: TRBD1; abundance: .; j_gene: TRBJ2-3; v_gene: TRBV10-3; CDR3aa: CAISEQGVGADTQYF; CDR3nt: TGTGCCATCAGTGAACAGGGGGTAGGAGCAGATACGCAGTATTTT
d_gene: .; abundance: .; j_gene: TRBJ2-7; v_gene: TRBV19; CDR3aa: CANTRSGYEQYF; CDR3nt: TGTGCCAACACAAGGTCAGGGTACGAGCAGTACTTC
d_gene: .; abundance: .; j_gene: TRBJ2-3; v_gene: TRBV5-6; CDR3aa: CASRASGTDTQYF; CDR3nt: TGTGCCAGTAGGGCTAGCGGCACAGATACGCAGTATTTT
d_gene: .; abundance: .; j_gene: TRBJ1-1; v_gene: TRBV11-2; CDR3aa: CASSLGLQTNTEAFF; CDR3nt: TGTGCCAGCAGCTTAGGGTTACAGACAAACACTGAAGCTTTCTTT
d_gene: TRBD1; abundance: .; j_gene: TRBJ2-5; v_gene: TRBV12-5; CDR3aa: CASGTGEVGETQYF; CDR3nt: TGTGCTAGTGGGACAGGGGAGGTCGGGGAGACCCAGTACTTC
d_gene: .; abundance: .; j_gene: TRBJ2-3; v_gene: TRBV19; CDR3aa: CASGRAGHTDTQYF; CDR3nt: TGTGCCAGCGGGCGAGCGGGCCACACAGATACGCAGTATTTT
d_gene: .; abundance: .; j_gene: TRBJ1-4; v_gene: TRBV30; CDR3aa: CAWSVSGGNEKLFF; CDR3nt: TGTGCCTGGAGTGTTTCAGGCGGCAATGAAAAACTGTTTTTT
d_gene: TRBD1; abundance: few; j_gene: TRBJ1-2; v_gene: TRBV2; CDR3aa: CASSLLPGQGARGTF; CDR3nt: TGTGCCAGCAGCCTACTACCCGGACAGGGGGCTAGGGGAACCTTC
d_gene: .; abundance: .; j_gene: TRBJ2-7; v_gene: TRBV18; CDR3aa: CASSPPANTYEQYF; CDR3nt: TGTGCCAGCTCACCACCGGCGAACACCTACGAGCAGTACTTC
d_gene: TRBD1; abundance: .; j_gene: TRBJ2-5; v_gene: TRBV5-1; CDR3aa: CASSRTGVEQTQYF; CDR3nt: TGCGCCAGCAGCCGGACAGGGGTCGAGCAGACCCAGTACTTC
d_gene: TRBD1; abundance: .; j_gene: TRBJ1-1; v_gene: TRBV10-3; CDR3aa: CAIRTGQGARTEAFF; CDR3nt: TGTGCCATCAGGACGGGACAGGGGGCGAGGACTGAAGCTTTCTTT
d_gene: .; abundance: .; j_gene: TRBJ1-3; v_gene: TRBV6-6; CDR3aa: CASRTPGHRGNTIYF; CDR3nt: TGTGCCAGCAGGACCCCGGGCCACCGGGGAAACACCATATATTTT
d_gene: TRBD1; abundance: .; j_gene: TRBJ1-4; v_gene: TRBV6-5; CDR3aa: CASKAGGTNEKLFF; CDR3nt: TGTGCCAGCAAGGCAGGGGGCACTAATGAAAAACTGTTTTTT
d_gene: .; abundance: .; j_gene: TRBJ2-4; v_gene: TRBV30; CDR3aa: CAWGLTTGDIQYF; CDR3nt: TGTGCCTGGGGACTGACAACCGGAGACATTCAGTACTTC
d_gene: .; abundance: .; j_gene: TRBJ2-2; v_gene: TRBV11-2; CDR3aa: CASSLDMVVTGELFF; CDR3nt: TGTGCCAGCAGCTTAGATATGGTTGTTACCGGGGAGCTGTTTTTT
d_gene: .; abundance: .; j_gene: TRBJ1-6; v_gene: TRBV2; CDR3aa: CASRPQNSPLHF; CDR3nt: TGTGCCAGCAGACCACAGAATTCACCCCTCCACTTT
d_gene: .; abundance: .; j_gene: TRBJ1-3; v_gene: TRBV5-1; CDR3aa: CASSLATDSPGNTIYF; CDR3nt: TGCGCCAGCAGCTTGGCCACAGACAGCCCTGGAAACACCATATATTTT
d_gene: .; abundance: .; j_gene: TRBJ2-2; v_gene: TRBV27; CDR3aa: CASSLVRNTGELFF; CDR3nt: TGTGCCAGCAGTTTAGTAAGGAACACCGGGGAGCTGTTTTTT
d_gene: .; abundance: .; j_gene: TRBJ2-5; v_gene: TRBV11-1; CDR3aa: CASSLPGGVDETQYF; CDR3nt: TGTGCCAGCAGCCTCCCTGGGGGAGTTGACGAGACCCAGTACTTC
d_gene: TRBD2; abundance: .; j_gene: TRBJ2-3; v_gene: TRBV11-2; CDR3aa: CASSLAGLAGVGDTQYF; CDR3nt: TGTGCCAGCAGCTTAGCTGGACTAGCGGGAGTGGGAGATACGCAGTATTTT